Listed below are T cell receptor beta chains from one sample, sequenced in a study of T cell responses to AZD1222 COVID-19 vaccine. Method: immunoSEQ multiplex PCR; TCRdb's copy keeps in-frame clones and lacks some. There are fewer than 150,000 clones in the sample; 88% occur only once, and around 5% lies in the top ten. The specimen was peripheral blood, collected 28 days after the second AZD1222 dose. The receptors shown here come from an adult who received the AZD1222 COVID-19 vaccine. CDR3s include the opening cysteine and the closing phenylalanine or tryptophan. D genes are given only for firm matches. Size values are once, few and many counts, or a class for expanded clones, and some rows have none.

clone size	J gene	D gene	V gene	CDR3 DNA	CDR3 protein
.	TRBJ1-4	.	TRBV9	TGTGCCAGCAGCGTTTCCACGAATGAAAAACTGTTTTTT	CASSVSTNEKLFF
.	TRBJ2-1	TRBD1	TRBV18	TGTGCCAGCTCACGGGGACAGGGGGCAGAAAATGAGCAGTTCTTC	CASSRGQGAENEQFF
.	TRBJ2-3	.	TRBV4-1	TGCGCCAGCAGCCAAGTCGCGTCAGGGGGGACAGATACGCAGTATTTT	CASSQVASGGTDTQYF
.	TRBJ2-1	.	TRBV4-1	TGCGCCAGCAGCCAAGTGCCCCTGGATGAGCAGTTCTTC	CASSQVPLDEQFF
.	TRBJ1-2	.	TRBV25-1	TGTGCCAGCAGTGAAATCGGGGGCGCGAGGAACTATGGCTACACCTTC	CASSEIGGARNYGYTF
.	TRBJ2-1	.	TRBV5-6	TGTGCCAGCAGCTTGAGGAGGGGTGAGCAGTTCTTC	CASSLRRGEQFF
.	TRBJ2-6	.	TRBV28	TGTGCCAGCAGTTTGGACAGCTCTGGGGCCAACGTCCTGACTTTC	CASSLDSSGANVLTF
few	TRBJ2-5	TRBD1	TRBV2	TGTGCCAGCAGTAATACCGGGACAGGGGTAGGGGAGACCCAGTACTTC	CASSNTGTGVGETQYF
.	TRBJ1-1	.	TRBV2	TGTGCCAGCAGTGAAAGCCAGACAACGAACACTGAAGCTTTCTTT	CASSESQTTNTEAFF
.	TRBJ2-4	.	TRBV3-1/TRBV3-2	TGTGCCAGCAGCCAATCAGGGGAGGGCATTCAGTACTTC	CASSQSGEGIQYF
.	TRBJ1-1	TRBD1	TRBV18	TGTGCCAGCTCACGGGACAGCATGAACACTGAAGCTTTCTTT	CASSRDSMNTEAFF
.	TRBJ1-6	.	TRBV27	TGTGCCAGCAGTTTCCAGAGAAATAATTCACCCCTCCACTTT	CASSFQRNNSPLHF
.	TRBJ1-1	.	TRBV5-6	TGTGCCAGCAGCGCCAGGGCTGCCACTGAAGCTTTCTTT	CASSARAATEAFF
once	TRBJ2-5	TRBD2	TRBV6-2/TRBV6-3	TGTGCCAGCAGTTCAAGCGGGGGGGCGGAGACCCAGTACTTC	CASSSSGGAETQYF
.	TRBJ1-4	.	TRBV2	TGTGCCAGCACGGGGAGGACAGAGGAGGAAAAACTGTTTTTT	CASTGRTEEEKLFF
few	TRBJ2-5	.	TRBV4-2	TGTGCCAGCAGCCACCCCGGGACTCAAGAGACCCAGTACTTC	CASSHPGTQETQYF
.	TRBJ2-1	TRBD2	TRBV4-2	TGTGCCAGCAGAAAGGGGGCGGGAGGGCTCTACAATGAGCAGTTCTTC	CASRKGAGGLYNEQFF
.	TRBJ2-3	.	TRBV5-4	TGTGCCAGCAGCTTGGGGGCTGGTAGCACAGATACGCAGTATTTT	CASSLGAGSTDTQYF
.	TRBJ2-4	.	TRBV6-5	TGTGCCAGCAGTCCACGAGGAGGTTTTCAGTACTTC	CASSPRGGFQYF
.	TRBJ2-1	TRBD2	TRBV7-9	TGTGCCAGCGGAACTAGCGGGAGTTGGGTGCAGTTCTTC	CASGTSGSWVQFF
.	TRBJ1-4	TRBD1	TRBV28	TGTGCCAGCAGTTCGGGACAGGCAACTAATGAAAAACTGTTTTTT	CASSSGQATNEKLFF
.	TRBJ1-1	.	TRBV5-1	TGCGCCAGCAGCTCCTCACAGGGAGGAAACACTGAAGCTTTCTTT	CASSSSQGGNTEAFF
.	TRBJ2-7	.	TRBV5-1	TGCGCCAGCAGCCCGCAACCGGACAAGTCCTACGAGCAGTACTTC	CASSPQPDKSYEQYF
.	TRBJ1-5	.	TRBV5-3	TGTGCCAGAAGCTCAAAGATGGGTCAGCCCCAGCATTTT	CARSSKMGQPQHF
.	TRBJ1-6	TRBD1	TRBV5-6	TGTGCCAGCAGCCTCGACAGGGGGGAGTCACCCCTCCACTTT	CASSLDRGESPLHF
few	TRBJ1-1	.	TRBV6-1	TGTGCCAGCAGTGAAGCGCGGCATAACACTGAAGCTTTCTTT	CASSEARHNTEAFF
.	TRBJ2-5	TRBD2	TRBV3-1/TRBV3-2	TGTGCCAGCAGCCAAAACAGCGGGGGCCTCCAAGAGACCCAGTACTTC	CASSQNSGGLQETQYF
.	TRBJ2-7	.	TRBV7-9	TGTGCCAGCAGCCTCGCAGACGAGCCCTCCTACGAGCAGTACTTC	CASSLADEPSYEQYF
.	TRBJ2-7	.	TRBV5-5	TGTGCCAGCAGCTTGGGTCCCAAACAGACCTACGAGCAGTACTTC	CASSLGPKQTYEQYF
once	TRBJ1-6	TRBD1	TRBV19	TGTGCCAGTAGTCGGCGGGACAGGGGTTCACCCCTCCACTTT	CASSRRDRGSPLHF
.	TRBJ2-5	.	TRBV5-1	TGCGCCAGCACCCAATCCGGGACTTCACAAGAGACCCAGTACTTC	CASTQSGTSQETQYF
.	TRBJ1-2	TRBD1	TRBV15	TGTGCCACCAGCAGAGATCAGGGGGCCCATGGCTACACCTTC	CATSRDQGAHGYTF
once	TRBJ1-1	TRBD1	TRBV28	TGTGCCAGCAGTTCCTCCGGGACAGGACCGAATGAAGCTTTCTTT	CASSSSGTGPNEAFF
.	TRBJ1-2	TRBD1	TRBV7-8	TGTGCCAGCAGCACCTTTGGGCAGGGGGCGGATGGCTACACCTTC	CASSTFGQGADGYTF
.	TRBJ2-2	.	TRBV7-2	TGTGCCAGCAGCTTAGATCGTAGCGGGGAGCTGTTTTTT	CASSLDRSGELFF
.	TRBJ2-1	TRBD1	TRBV6-5	TGTGCCAGCAGTATCCAGGGGGCCTACTACAATGAGCAGTTCTTC	CASSIQGAYYNEQFF
.	TRBJ2-7	.	TRBV18	TGTGCCAGCTCACCACCCGGGATAAGCGAGCAGTACTTC	CASSPPGISEQYF
.	TRBJ1-2	.	TRBV2	TGTGCCAGCGGAGGGGGATACTATGGCTACACCTTC	CASGGGYYGYTF
.	TRBJ2-5	.	TRBV6-6	TGTGCCAGCAGTCAATACTCTCCGAGTTTAGAGACCCAGTACTTC	CASSQYSPSLETQYF
.	TRBJ1-2	TRBD1	TRBV7-8	TGTGCCAGCAGCTTAATTAGGCAGGGGGCGCCGGGTGGCTACACCTTC	CASSLIRQGAPGGYTF
.	TRBJ1-2	.	TRBV6-2/TRBV6-3	TGTGCCAGCAGTTACTCCGGGAGGAACTATGGCTACACCTTC	CASSYSGRNYGYTF
.	TRBJ2-7	.	TRBV20-1	TGCAGTGCGGCAAGAGAGCAGTACTTC	CSAAREQYF